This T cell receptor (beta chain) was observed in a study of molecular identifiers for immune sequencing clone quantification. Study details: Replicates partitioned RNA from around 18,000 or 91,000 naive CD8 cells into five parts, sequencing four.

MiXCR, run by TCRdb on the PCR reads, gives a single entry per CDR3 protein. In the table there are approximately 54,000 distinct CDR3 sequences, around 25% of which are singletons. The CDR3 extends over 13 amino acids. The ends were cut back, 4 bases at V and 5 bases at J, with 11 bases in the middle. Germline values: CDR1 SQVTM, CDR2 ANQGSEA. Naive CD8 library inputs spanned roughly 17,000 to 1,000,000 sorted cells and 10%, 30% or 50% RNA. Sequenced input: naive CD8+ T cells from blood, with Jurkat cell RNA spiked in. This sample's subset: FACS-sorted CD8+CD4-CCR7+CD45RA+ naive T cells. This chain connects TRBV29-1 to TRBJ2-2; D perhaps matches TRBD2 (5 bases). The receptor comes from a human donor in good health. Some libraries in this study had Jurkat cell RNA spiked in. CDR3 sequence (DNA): TGCAGCGTTGGGTCTAGCCCAACCGGGGAGCTGTTTTTT. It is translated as CSVGSSPTGELFF.